This entry lists 27 T cell receptor beta chains sequenced from one sample in a study of T cell responses to AZD1222 COVID-19 vaccine. Using immunoSEQ multiplex PCR, the repertoire was profiled, and TCRdb retains in-frame clones only, with some absent. This table has some 100,000 clones, roughly 91% appearing once. This material consisted of peripheral blood, taken on day 0 of AZD1222 vaccination. These receptors were taken from an adult in good health.

This chain's CDR3 is CASGQIQVNTEAFF. Here the CDR3 DNA reads TGTGCCAGCGGACAGATTCAGGTTAACACTGAAGCTTTCTTT. J is TRBJ1-1 and V is TRBV28; D is perhaps TRBD1 (6 bases). There are 14 residues in the CDR3. Trimming took off 8 bases at V and 2 bases at J, with 15 bases between the two ends. Germline values: CDR1 MDHEN, CDR2 SYDVKM. Combining the CDR3 with reference TRBV28 and TRBJ1-1 gives the whole variable domain DVKVTQSSRYLVKRTGEKVFLECVQDMDHENMFWYRQDPGLGLRLIYFSYDVKMKEKGDIPEGYSVSREKKERFSLILESASTNQTSMYLCASGQIQVNTEAFFGQGTRLTVV.

The chain has TRBV5-4 and TRBJ2-7, with unresolved D. CDR3 length equals 14 residues. The V gene lost 4 bases and the J gene lost 2 bases, with 13 bases spanning the gap. Germline assignment: CDR1 SGHNT and CDR2 YYREEE (reference sequence). CDR3 sequence: CASSPGSNPYEQYF. In nucleotides, the CDR3 is TGTGCCAGCAGCCCCGGGTCAAACCCCTACGAGCAGTACTTC. The complete variable domain, with remaining parts taken from reference TRBV5-4 and TRBJ2-7, reads ETGVTQSPTHLIKTRGQQVTLRCSSQSGHNTVSWYQQALGQGPQFIFQYYREEENGRGNFPPRFSGLQFPNYSSELNVNALELDDSALYLCASSPGSNPYEQYFGPGTRLTVT.

V is TRBV5-1 and J is TRBJ2-7, with TRBD1 matching 9 bases. J gave up 0 bases and V 0 bases, and 10 bases lay outside the gene matches. Germline CDR1 and CDR2: SGHRS and YFSETQ. The CDR3 runs 18 residues. The CDR3 bases are TGCGCCAGCAGCTTGGCTCCCGGGACAGGGCTTACCTCCTACGAGCAGTACTTC. This gives the protein CASSLAPGTGLTSYEQYF.

The rearrangement uses TRBV7-9 and TRBJ2-2; D is tentatively TRBD1 or TRBD2 (6 bases each). This CDR3 contains 15 residues. Germline assignment: CDR1 SEHNR and CDR2 FQNEAQ (reference sequence). Trimming stripped 7 bases from V and 4 bases from J, with 16 bases between. The CDR3 here is CASMGGWIGTGELFF. CDR3 DNA sequence: TGTGCCAGCATGGGGGGCTGGATCGGCACCGGGGAGCTGTTTTTT.

CDR3 sequence reads: CATTPASETDTQYF. In DNA, the CDR3 is TGTGCCACTACCCCAGCGTCAGAGACAGATACGCAGTATTTT. J is TRBJ2-3 and V is TRBV2; D gene unclear. There are 14 residues in the CDR3. Germline-derived CDR1 and CDR2 are SNHLY and FYNNEI. V dropped 10 bases and J dropped 3 bases, with 17 bases sitting between them.

The gene calls are TRBV28 and TRBJ2-7; 9 bases match TRBD2. V lost 7 bases and J lost 5; bases outside the gene matches: 6. CDR3 length: 13 residues. Germline V CDR1 and CDR2: MDHEN, SYDVKM. DNA of the CDR3: TGTGCCAGCATGTCAGCGGGAGGCAACGAGCAGTACTTC. It is translated as CASMSAGGNEQYF. The full variable domain, its missing parts supplied by reference TRBV28 and TRBJ2-7, is DVKVTQSSRYLVKRTGEKVFLECVQDMDHENMFWYRQDPGLGLRLIYFSYDVKMKEKGDIPEGYSVSREKKERFSLILESASTNQTSMYLCASMSAGGNEQYFGPGTRLTVT.

This chain connects TRBV5-1 to TRBJ1-2; D perhaps matches TRBD1 (5 bases). Germline lookup yields CDR1 SGHRS and CDR2 YFSETQ. The CDR3 is 13 residues long. Trimming left V 0 bases short and J 12 bases short, with 15 bases between. The CDR3 spells CASSLEGTGSHTF. The CDR3 DNA reads TGCGCCAGCAGCTTGGAAGGGACGGGGAGTCACACCTTC.

The rearrangement joins TRBV7-3 to TRBJ1-1; D perhaps matches TRBD1 (5 bases). V was cut by 6 bases and J by 1 base, with 9 bases left in between. CDR3 length: 13 residues. Germline CDR1 SGHTA, CDR2 FQGTGA. For the CDR3, the DNA is TGTGCCAGCAGAGCAGGGACGAACACTGAAGCTTTCTTT. It yields the protein CASRAGTNTEAFF.

The chain carries TRBV27 and TRBJ2-7; 10 bases fit TRBD2. CDR1 MNHEY and CDR2 SMNVEV come from the germline V gene (reference sequence). The V gene end was trimmed by 0 bases and the J gene end by 4 bases; junction bases not matched to a gene: 6. The CDR3 has 16 amino acids. The chain's CDR3 is CASSLSAGGPIYEQYF. In nucleotides, the CDR3 is TGTGCCAGCAGTTTATCAGCGGGAGGGCCTATTTACGAGCAGTACTTC.

The J gene is TRBJ2-7, the V gene TRBV7-6; TRBD1 matches at 9 bases. The CDR3 has 14 residues. The V gene end was trimmed by 5 bases and the J gene end by 4 bases; junction bases not matched to a gene: 6. CDR1 and CDR2 from the germline V gene are SGHVS and FNYEAQ. CDR3 nucleotide sequence: TGTGCCAGCAGCCCCGGGACAGGGCAATACGAGCAGTACTTC. It is translated as CASSPGTGQYEQYF.

The chain recombines TRBV19 with TRBJ2-7; 7 positions match TRBD1. Trimming cost V 6 bases and J 0 bases; bases outside gene matches: 8. The CDR3 sequence is 15 residues long. The germline V gene encodes CDR1 LNHDA and CDR2 SQIVND (reference sequence). Written as DNA, the CDR3 is TGTGCCAGTAGCTACCTACAGGGGAGCTCCTACGAGCAGTACTTC. This sequence encodes CASSYLQGSSYEQYF. Filled out from reference TRBV19 and TRBJ2-7, the complete variable domain reads DGGITQSPKYLFRKEGQNVTLSCEQNLNHDAMYWYRQDPGQGLRLIYYSQIVNDFQKGDIAEGYSVSREKKESFPLTVTSAQKNPTAFYLCASSYLQGSSYEQYFGPGTRLTVT.

V is TRBV19 and J is TRBJ1-5, with D perhaps matching TRBD1 (6 bases). CDR3 length equals 15 residues. CDR1 is LNHDA, CDR2 SQIVND, per germline (reference sequence). V was pared by 7 bases and J by 9 bases, with 22 bases between. CDR3 loop: CASTHGEQGFWPQHF. CDR3 coding DNA: TGTGCCAGTACCCATGGGGAACAGGGATTTTGGCCCCAGCATTTT.

The chain carries TRBV4-1 and TRBJ2-7, with D unclear. CDR1 and CDR2 (germline): MGHRA, YSYEKL. V was pared by 0 bases and J by 0 bases, with 15 bases between. The CDR3 length is 17 residues. The CDR3 spells CASSQDINLESSYEQYF. Here the CDR3 DNA reads TGCGCCAGCAGCCAAGATATAAATTTGGAGAGCTCCTACGAGCAGTACTTC.

A remark on this clone: This sample also contains other DNA sequences that code for the same CDR3. The genes are TRBV14 and TRBJ2-1; 10 positions match TRBD1. V lost 4 bases, J lost 7 bases, and 7 bases stayed unmatched. Germline loops: CDR1 SGHDN, CDR2 FVKESK. This CDR3 region has 15 residues. In nucleotides, the CDR3 is TGTGCCAGCAGCCCTCGGACAGGGGGGTGGAATGAGCAGTTCTTC. It yields the protein CASSPRTGGWNEQFF.

The chain links TRBV11-3 to TRBJ2-7; TRBD1 aligns across 8 bases. The ends lost 1 base at V and 2 bases at J; junction bases unmatched: 16. The CDR3 loop spans 19 amino acids. The germline V gene has CDR1 SGHNT and CDR2 YENEEA. The CDR3 DNA follows: TGTGCCAGCAGCTTAGTCCCCCAACTGGGACAGGTGTCGACCTACGAGCAGTACTTC. Its protein product is CASSLVPQLGQVSTYEQYF.

This clone was recorded only once. V and J are TRBV30 and TRBJ1-5, with D uncertain. The CDR3 has 12 residues. V lost 5 bases, J lost 2 bases, and 7 bases lay in between. The germline V gene has CDR1 GTSNPN and CDR2 SVGIG (reference sequence). CDR3 in DNA: TGTGCCTGGGGTTTGGGCAATCAGCCCCAGCATTTT. The encoded protein is CAWGLGNQPQHF. Looking up the rest from reference TRBV30 and TRBJ1-5 gives the full variable domain: SQTIHQWPATLVQPVGSPLSLECTVEGTSNPNLYWYRQAAGRGLQLLFYSVGIGQISSEVPQNLSASRPQDRQFILSSKKLLLSDSGFYLCAWGLGNQPQHFGDGTRLSIL.

J is TRBJ2-4 and V is TRBV27; no clear D gene. The CDR3 has 15 amino acids. Germline V gene data show CDR1 as MNHEY and CDR2 as SMNVEV (reference sequence). The germline V and J ends were trimmed by 7 bases and 0 bases, with 13 bases remaining between them. Here the CDR3 DNA reads TGTGCCAGCACCGTGGTCAGATTAGCCAAAAACATTCAGTACTTC. It specifies CASTVVRLAKNIQYF.

The V and J genes are TRBV3-1 (or the pseudogene TRBV3-2) and TRBJ2-5; either TRBD1 or TRBD2 may fit D (5 bases each). Between the trimmed V and J ends, which lost 1 base and 9 bases, there was a span of 12 bases. The germline V gene has CDR1 LGHDT and CDR2 YNNKEL (reference sequence). The CDR3 is 13 residues long. The CDR3: CASSQVKPGPQYF. The CDR3 DNA reads TGTGCCAGCAGCCAAGTAAAGCCGGGGCCCCAGTACTTC.

This chain joins TRBV6-5 and TRBJ1-1, with D possibly being TRBD1 (5 bases). CDR3 size: 12 residues. The V gene's germline CDR1 is MNHEY and CDR2 SVGAGI. Deletions cut 6 bases from V and 11 bases from J, with 16 bases between. DNA for the CDR3: TGTGCCAGCAGCGGCATCCAGACAGCTGCTTTCTTT. Translated, it gives CASSGIQTAAFF.

This sequence joins TRBV19 and TRBJ2-7; D uncertain. V was shortened by 1 base and J by 2 bases, with 6 bases between the two germline ends. Germline V gene data show CDR1 as LNHDA and CDR2 as SQIVND (reference sequence). This CDR3 has 13 amino acids. The CDR3 coding sequence is TGTGCCAGTAGTATAGGTACAGCCTACGAGCAGTACTTC. Translation: CASSIGTAYEQYF.

The V gene is TRBV5-6, the J gene TRBJ1-4; TRBD1 aligns across 10 bases. The CDR3 spans 13 residues. The germline V gene has CDR1 SGHDT and CDR2 YYEEEE. Trimming at V came to 4 bases and at J to 8 bases, leaving 2 bases not matched to a gene. The CDR3 nucleotides read TGTGCCAGCAGCCCGGGACAGGGGGAAAAACTGTTTTTT. This gives the protein CASSPGQGEKLFF.

The V gene is TRBV5-1, the J gene TRBJ2-7, with TRBD2 matching 8 bases. V lost 4 bases, J lost 7 bases, and 13 bases stayed unmatched. CDR1 and CDR2 from the germline V gene are SGHRS and YFSETQ. The CDR3 totals 15 residues. The CDR3 nucleotides read TGCGCCAGCAGCCGTACTAGCGGATTACGAGCGGAGCAGTACTTC. Its translation is CASSRTSGLRAEQYF.

The chain combines TRBV18 with TRBJ1-5, with 9 bases matching TRBD1. Looked up from germline, CDR1 is KGHSH and CDR2 is LQKENI. The trim removed 0 bases at V and 4 bases at J, leaving 1 base unmatched. This CDR3 is 15 amino acids long. The CDR3 DNA is TGTGCCAGCTCACCACCCGGGACAGGGAATCAGCCCCAGCATTTT. Translated: CASSPPGTGNQPQHF.

The chain has TRBV5-4 and TRBJ1-2; 8 bases line up with TRBD1. The ends lost 0 bases at V and 7 bases at J; junction bases unmatched: 8. Per the germline V gene, CDR1 is SGHNT and CDR2 is YYREEE (reference sequence). The CDR3 is 15 amino acids. Here the CDR3 DNA reads TGTGCCAGCAGCTTGGATTCAGGGACAGGAGCTGGCTACACCTTC. Translated, it gives CASSLDSGTGAGYTF.

This chain connects TRBV21-1 to TRBJ1-5; the DNA was not used to check the table's D call, TRBD1. TRBV21-1 is termed a pseudogene. CDR3 size: 18 residues. The CDR3 coding sequence is TGTGCCAGCAGCCTCCTACAGGGATTAGGGGGTAGCAATCAGCCCCAGCATTTT. This translates into CASSLLQGLGGSNQPQHF.

The CDR3 bases are TGTGCCAGTATCCCGGACAGGAACACTGAAGCTTTCTTT. As protein: CASIPDRNTEAFF. The V and J genes are TRBV19 and TRBJ1-1, with D perhaps TRBD1 (6 bases). Germline CDR1 reads LNHDA; CDR2 reads SQIVND (reference sequence). CDR3 length equals 13 residues. Trimming removed 7 bases at V and 1 base at J, with 10 bases between.

V and J are TRBV5-6 and TRBJ1-5; 7 bases map to TRBD1. The CDR3 loop spans 15 amino acids. J was trimmed by 6 bases and V by 0 bases; bases with no gene match: 6. Germline-derived CDR1 and CDR2 are SGHDT and YYEEEE. The CDR3: CASSLGQGVGQPQHF. CDR3 in DNA: TGTGCCAGCAGCTTGGGACAGGGTGTCGGTCAGCCCCAGCATTTT.